The 14 T cell receptor beta chains below come from one sample, sequenced in a study of T cell changes during pregnancy in multiple sclerosis. Sequencing used immunoSEQ multiplex PCR; TCRdb keeps in-frame clones, though not all of them. The table includes 25,000 to 35,000 clones, about 88% detected once. The sequencing used CD8+ T cells from peripheral blood mononuclear cells, collected in the second trimester of pregnancy. These receptors originate from a female donor with multiple sclerosis, enrolled in a pregnancy study.

The rearrangement links TRBV2 to TRBJ2-3; 8 nucleotides line up with TRBD2. The trim removed 1 base at V and 0 bases at J, leaving 6 bases unmatched. This CDR3 is 17 amino acids long. Germline V gives CDR1 SNHLY, CDR2 FYNNEI. The CDR3 loop reads CASSEEWTGGSTDTQYF. In DNA form, the CDR3 reads TGTGCCAGCAGTGAAGAGTGGACGGGGGGGAGCACAGATACGCAGTATTTT.

Only one count was recorded for this clone. The chain's CDR3 is CASSRNRGGSEAFF. The CDR3 coding sequence is TGTGCCAGTAGTAGAAACAGGGGGGGGTCTGAAGCTTTCTTT. The chain uses TRBV19 and TRBJ1-1, with 8 bases matching TRBD1. The J segment lost 6 bases and the V segment lost 4 bases, leaving 7 bases of the junction unmatched. Germline loops: CDR1 LNHDA, CDR2 SQIVND (reference sequence). The CDR3 is 14 residues long.

By share, this clone ranks as medium-sized. This sequence joins TRBV6-5 and TRBJ1-1; TRBD1 might be the D (6 bases). V gave up 3 bases and J gave up 7 bases, with 9 bases separating them. CDR3 length equals 12 residues. The germline gives CDR1 MNHEY, CDR2 SVGAGI. DNA of the CDR3: TGTGCCAGCAGTTATGGGACACTTGAAGCTTTCTTT. This translates into CASSYGTLEAFF.

V usage is TRBV7-6 and J usage is TRBJ2-3, with TRBD2 identical over 15 bases. V shed 5 bases, J shed 5 bases, and the junction held 8 bases outside the gene matches. This CDR3 is 17 amino acids long. Per germline, CDR1 SGHVS and CDR2 FNYEAQ. The CDR3 region is CASSPRTSGGGQDTQYF. The CDR3 DNA is TGTGCCAGCAGCCCACGGACTAGCGGGGGGGGGCAAGATACGCAGTATTTT.

The V and J genes are TRBV10-3 and TRBJ2-2, with 7 bases aligning to TRBD1. This CDR3 comprises 14 residues. J was trimmed by 6 bases and V by 7 bases; bases with no gene match: 8. Germline V gene data show CDR1 as ENHRY and CDR2 as SYGVKD. The DNA of the CDR3 is TGTGCCATCACCTTGTCGGGACAGTCCGGGGAGCTGTTTTTT. Its protein product is CAITLSGQSGELFF.

The V call is TRBV4-2, the J call TRBJ2-2, with 8 bases that match TRBD2. The CDR3 spans 17 residues. V dropped 3 bases and J dropped 4; count of bases not matched to a gene: 10. The V gene's germline CDR1 is LGHNA and CDR2 YNFKEQ. CDR3 loop: CASSQPSGGLGTGELFF. CDR3 DNA: TGTGCCAGCAGCCAGCCCTCGGGGGGGCTAGGCACCGGGGAGCTGTTTTTT.

The V and J genes are TRBV6-5 and TRBJ2-1, with a possible D match to TRBD2 (7 bases). Trimming took off 1 base at V and 7 bases at J, with 17 bases between the two ends. This CDR3 contains 16 residues. Germline V gene data show CDR1 as MNHEY and CDR2 as SVGAGI. This CDR3 is CASSYLVGGPNNEQFF. The DNA for the CDR3 is TGTGCCAGCAGTTACTTGGTGGGGGGGCCGAATAATGAGCAGTTCTTC.

DNA of the CDR3: TGTGCAAGTCGCTTAGCATTGACAGGGGCTAACTATGGCTACACCTTC. The encoded protein is CASRLALTGANYGYTF. V gene TRBV12-2 combines with J gene TRBJ1-2; no DNA check was done on the table's D call, TRBD1. TRBV12-2 has pseudogene status. There are 16 residues in the CDR3.

To note about this clone: Germline and junction disagree at one end, which may indicate a read error. This sequence joins TRBV27 and TRBJ2-2, with D possibly TRBD1 on 5 matching bases. CDR3 length equals 14 residues. The germline V gene encodes CDR1 MNHEY and CDR2 SMNVEV (reference sequence). The CDR3 nucleotides read TGTGCCAGCCAAGCCAGGGCGAACCCCGGGGAGCTGTTTTTT. This encodes CASQARANPGELFF.

The V gene is TRBV4-1, the J gene TRBJ2-3, with 7 bases matching TRBD2. The CDR3 has 15 residues. With 0 bases clipped from V and 1 base from J, the junction kept 1 base outside the gene matches. From germline, CDR1 is MGHRA and CDR2 YSYEKL. The CDR3, as DNA: TGCGCCAGCAGCCAAGATGGGGGGGGCACAGATACGCAGTATTTT. Encoded protein: CASSQDGGGTDTQYF.

The V and J genes are TRBV6-4 and TRBJ2-3; 9 nucleotides align to TRBD2. J gave up 3 bases and V 0 bases, and 4 bases lay outside the gene matches. From germline, CDR1 is MRHNA and CDR2 SNTAGT. The CDR3 loop spans 16 amino acids. The CDR3 loop is CASSDSSGGGTDTQYF. DNA for the CDR3: TGTGCCAGCAGTGACTCTAGCGGGGGCGGTACAGATACGCAGTATTTT.

This clone was found once. CDR3 loop: CASGGLLGETQYF. The DNA for the CDR3 is TGTGCCAGCGGGGGACTCTTAGGGGAGACCCAGTACTTC. The V gene is TRBV27, the J gene TRBJ2-5; TRBD2 might be the D (6 bases). The length of the CDR3 is 13 residues. Germline V CDR1 and CDR2: MNHEY, SMNVEV (reference sequence). Trimming left V 8 bases short and J 5 bases short, with 15 bases between.

This chain uses TRBV19 with TRBJ1-1; 7 nucleotides line up with TRBD1. Germline CDR1 is LNHDA and CDR2 is SQIVND (reference sequence). V shed 3 bases, J shed 0 bases, and the junction held 7 bases outside the gene matches. The CDR3 runs to 16 residues. The CDR3 loop reads CASSIRAGGVNTEAFF. The CDR3 coding sequence is TGTGCCAGTAGTATTCGGGCAGGGGGTGTGAACACTGAAGCTTTCTTT.

The chain couples TRBV4-1 to TRBJ2-5; D gene ambiguous. The CDR3 length is 17 residues. V lost 1 base and J lost 4, with 19 bases in between. Germline assignment: CDR1 MGHRA and CDR2 YSYEKL. The CDR3 sequence is CASSQGVLRGLVETQYF. CDR3 nucleotides: TGCGCCAGCAGCCAAGGAGTATTGCGAGGTTTGGTAGAGACCCAGTACTTC.